The 12 T cell receptor beta chains below all came from one sample that was sequenced in a study of cytomegalovirus exposure and HLA in healthy donors. 13 Jbeta primers and 60 Vbeta primers were used for the PCR. Repertoires were generated with immunoSEQ multiplex PCR, while TCRdb's copy carries only in-frame clones and drops some. The sample has around 110,000 clones, around three quarters seen once. The sequenced material came from PBMCs. Receptors were obtained from a woman aged 50 to 65 in good health and CMV-seropositive.

This chain uses TRBV7-2 with TRBJ1-1; D is unresolved. Germline V lookup: CDR1 SGHTA, CDR2 FQGNSA. The V end was cut by 7 bases, the J end by 0 bases, with 9 bases between. The CDR3 has 13 amino acids. As DNA, the CDR3 is TGTGCCAGCAAGGAGGTCTTGAACACTGAAGCTTTCTTT. Amino acid sequence: CASKEVLNTEAFF.

V usage is TRBV6-5 and J usage is TRBJ2-1; D possibly corresponds to TRBD2 (5 bases). The CDR3 spans 15 residues. The V end was cut by 10 bases, the J end by 4 bases, with 20 bases between. CDR1 and CDR2 from the germline V gene are MNHEY and SVGAGI. The CDR3 protein is CATSLAGGFYNEQFF. The DNA for the CDR3 is TGTGCCACCAGCCTGGCGGGCGGGTTTTACAATGAGCAGTTCTTC.

The CDR3: CASSSQGTTSNQPQHF. CDR3 DNA sequence: TGCGCCAGCAGTTCTCAAGGGACAACCAGCAATCAGCCCCAGCATTTT. The chain is built from TRBV23-1 and TRBJ1-5, with D maybe TRBD1 (6 bases). TRBV23-1 is labeled an ORF, and its function is uncertain. V was shortened by 5 bases and J by 1 base, with 15 bases between the two germline ends. The CDR3 spans 16 residues.

CDR3 nucleotide sequence: TGTGCCAGCAGTCAACCGGGCGGGAACTACGAGCAGTACTTC. It encodes CASSQPGGNYEQYF. The genes are TRBV6-5 and TRBJ2-5; D is possibly TRBD2 (6 bases). TRBJ2-7 explains the end of the DNA better; the J call may be wrong. The germline V gene has CDR1 MNHEY and CDR2 SVGAGI. The CDR3 runs to 14 residues.

This clone occurred a few times. The chain combines TRBV5-1 with TRBJ1-1; no clear D. V gave up 4 bases and J gave up 5 bases, with 15 bases separating them. The CDR3 has 14 residues. The V gene's germline CDR1 is SGHRS and CDR2 YFSETQ. In DNA form, the CDR3 reads TGCGCCAGCAGCCCCGCCAACCTGGAGACTGAAGCTTTCTTT. Translated, it gives CASSPANLETEAFF.

The chain joins TRBV6-6 to TRBJ1-5; TRBD1 might be the D (6 bases). In germline, CDR1 is MNHNY, CDR2 SVGAGI (reference sequence). Trimming left V 8 bases short and J 5 bases short, with 13 bases between. The CDR3 has 13 residues. The CDR3, as DNA: TGTGCCAGCTCCACAGGGTCGGATCAGCCCCAGCATTTT. This sequence encodes CASSTGSDQPQHF.

The table lists this clone with a count of one. The chain links TRBV4-1 to TRBJ1-1; 9 nucleotides line up with TRBD1. The CDR3 runs to 16 residues. CDR1 is MGHRA, CDR2 YSYEKL, per germline. V was pared by 0 bases and J by 7 bases, with 9 bases of the junction left unmatched. In DNA form, the CDR3 reads TGCGCCAGCAGCCAAGATCCGACAGGGGGAAACGGTGAAGCTTTCTTT. Its protein product is CASSQDPTGGNGEAFF.

This clone occurred once. The chain has TRBV30 and TRBJ1-6, with 10 bases matching TRBD1. This CDR3 has 15 residues. After removal of 1 base from V and 8 bases from J, the junction contained 5 bases not matched to a gene. Germline CDR1 and CDR2: GTSNPN and SVGIG (reference sequence). DNA for the CDR3: TGTGCCTGGAGTGCCTTCGGGACAGGGGATTCACCCCTCCACTTT. Amino acids: CAWSAFGTGDSPLHF.

The chain recombines TRBV7-8 with TRBJ2-1; 15 nucleotides agree with TRBD2. Germline V lookup: CDR1 SGHVS, CDR2 FQNEAQ. This CDR3 comprises 16 residues. J gave up 8 bases and V 4 bases, and 6 bases lay outside the gene matches. CDR3 in amino acids: CASSSRTSGGADEQFF. CDR3 DNA: TGTGCCAGCAGCTCCAGGACTAGCGGGGGGGCAGATGAGCAGTTCTTC. The whole variable domain, filled in from reference TRBV7-8 and TRBJ2-1, reads GAGVSQSPRYKVAKRGQDVALRCDPISGHVSLFWYQQALGQGPEFLTYFQNEAQLDKSGLPSDRFFAERPEGSVSTLKIQRTQQEDSAVYLCASSSRTSGGADEQFFGPGTRLTVL.

V and J are TRBV19 and TRBJ2-1, with 9 bases fitting TRBD2. The CDR3 is 15 amino acids. Germline V lookup: CDR1 LNHDA, CDR2 SQIVND (reference sequence). V shed 2 bases, J shed 5 bases, and the junction held 4 bases outside the gene matches. CDR3 residues: CASSIPAGGNNEQFF. For the CDR3, the DNA is TGTGCCAGTAGTATACCAGCGGGGGGCAACAATGAGCAGTTCTTC.

The chain couples TRBV5-4 to TRBJ2-5, with D perhaps matching TRBD2 (5 bases). V lost 4 bases and J lost 3, with 13 bases in between. Germline loops: CDR1 SGHNT, CDR2 YYREEE (reference sequence). The CDR3 extends over 14 amino acids. The CDR3 sequence is CASSGGPVEETQYF. In DNA, the CDR3 is TGTGCCAGCAGCGGCGGGCCAGTCGAAGAGACCCAGTACTTC.

This clone was counted only a few times. The chain links TRBV4-1 to TRBJ1-4; D unresolved. The CDR3 extends over 16 amino acids. V was trimmed by 4 bases and J by 8 bases, leaving 20 bases between them. Per the germline V gene, CDR1 is MGHRA and CDR2 is YSYEKL. The CDR3: CASSLRSETLREKLFF. In DNA, the CDR3 is TGCGCCAGCAGCCTCAGAAGTGAGACCCTGAGGGAAAAACTGTTTTTT.